Below, 5 T cell receptor beta chains from the same sample are listed, as sequenced in a study of metastatic and nonmetastatic thyroid tumors. No treatment of any kind had been given to any patient before thyroid surgery. With MiXCR, TCRdb reprocessed the PCR reads. This table has some 54,000 clones, approximately 15% appearing once. Sequenced: blood. Receptors originate from a female donor with papillary thyroid cancer or a benign thyroid nodule (not recorded which). Some clones in this sample may be carry-over from other donors' samples.

This clone appeared many times. V and J are TRBV2 and TRBJ2-3; D gene uncertain. The V end was cut by 6 bases, the J end by 1 base, with 8 bases between. The CDR3 covers 13 residues. Germline CDR1 and CDR2: SNHLY and FYNNEI. The CDR3 reads CASRDRGTDTQYF. CDR3 bases: TGTGCCAGCAGAGACCGGGGCACAGATACGCAGTATTTT. The full variable domain, rest sourced from reference TRBV2 and TRBJ2-3, is EPEVTQTPSHQVTQMGQEVILRCVPISNHLYFYWYRQILGQKVEFLVSFYNNEISEKSEIFDDQFSVERPDGSNFTLKIRSTKLEDSAMYFCASRDRGTDTQYFGPGTRLTVL.

The chain combines TRBV12-3 or TRBV12-4 with TRBJ2-1; the D is unclear. The length of the CDR3 is 15 residues. V was trimmed by 7 bases and J by 0 bases, leaving 13 bases between them. CDR3 sequence reads: CASIRLFSSYNEQFF. In DNA, the CDR3 is TGTGCCAGCATCCGACTCTTTAGCTCCTACAATGAGCAGTTCTTC.

A few counts support this clone. The gene calls are TRBV5-4 and TRBJ2-1; 9 bases are a match to TRBD2. V shed 7 bases and J 5 bases; nucleotides not matched to a gene: 7. The CDR3 consists of 14 residues. Per the germline V gene, CDR1 is SGHNT and CDR2 is YYREEE (reference sequence). CDR3 sequence: CASSRLAENNEQFF. The CDR3 DNA follows: TGTGCCAGCTCGAGACTAGCGGAGAACAATGAGCAGTTCTTC.

This clone has ten or more counts. The chain couples TRBV11-2 to TRBJ2-3; D is unresolved. CDR3 length: 13 residues. The germline V gene encodes CDR1 SGHAT and CDR2 FQNNGV. The V and J ends lost 3 bases and 3 bases respectively, with 7 bases between them. CDR3 in DNA: TGTGCCAGCAGCTTCGAACAGACAGATACGCAGTATTTT. Its translation is CASSFEQTDTQYF. The complete variable domain, with remaining parts taken from reference TRBV11-2 and TRBJ2-3, reads EAGVAQSPRYKIIEKRQSVAFWCNPISGHATLYWYQQILGQGPKLLIQFQNNGVVDDSQLPKDRFSAERLKGVDSTLKIQPAKLEDSAVYLCASSFEQTDTQYFGPGTRLTVL.

This clone showed up many times. The V call is TRBV20-1, the J call TRBJ1-1, with D possibly being TRBD1 (6 bases). The length of the CDR3 is 15 residues. Trimming shortened V by 4 bases and J by 1 base, and 16 bases separated the two germline ends. Germline CDR1 is DFQATT and CDR2 is SNEGSKA (reference sequence). CDR3 DNA sequence: TGCAGTGCTAAGGGGAGTACGGGGGCGAACACTGAAGCTTTCTTT. This sequence encodes CSAKGSTGANTEAFF.